This paragraph covers one T cell receptor beta chain sequence. The data derive from a study of blood T cell repertoires in COVID-19. This CDR3 contains 15 residues. With V trimmed by 0 bases and J by 12 bases, 7 bases remained unmatched. Per the germline V gene, CDR1 is LGHNA and CDR2 is YSLEER. Sequencing used immunoSEQ multiplex PCR; TCRdb keeps in-frame clones, though not all of them. Of some 240,000 clones in the sample, 81% are singletons; the top ten hold 6.5% to 9%. This receptor was taken from a woman older than 75 with COVID-19, enrolled during active disease. J is TRBJ2-1 and V is TRBV4-3, with 11 bases lining up with TRBD2. Sequencing input: peripheral blood. CDR3 sequence (DNA): TGCGCCAGCAGCCAAGATACTAGCGGGAGTCTCGGGCAGTTCTTC. It encodes CASSQDTSGSLGQFF.